This record concerns one T cell receptor beta chain sequence. Its antigen remains unknown. The entry originates in a study of long-term antiretroviral therapy in people with HIV. Study results and limitations: Information on adherence to ART, viral resistance or therapy changes was unavailable.

At the survey level, the v3.0 immunoSEQ assay was run. TCRdb's copy holds only in-frame clones and misses some; the assay was immunoSEQ multiplex PCR. The sample yields tens of thousands of clones, more than 65% seen once. At least two post-ART and at least one pre-ART PBMC sample were available for each donor. The V end was cut by 0 bases, the J end by 4 bases, with 13 bases between. From germline, CDR1 is SEHNR and CDR2 FQNEAQ (reference sequence). The CDR3 consists of 16 residues. This chain links TRBV7-9 with TRBJ1-3; D remains unclear. Sequences were derived from unsorted PBMCs, sampled 3 years after starting antiretroviral therapy. The TCR originated in a man aged 50-60 years with HIV. In nucleotides, the CDR3 is TGTGCCAGCAGCTTAGCCCCGGACGGCACAGGAAACACCATATATTTT. This translates into CASSLAPDGTGNTIYF.